The 13 T cell receptor beta chains below were found in one sample sequenced in a study of blood T cells in healthy people across ages. Combining a sample-barcoded 5' primer with a J-beta primer mix, a second PCR ran for 7 to 11 cycles. MiXCR, applied by TCRdb to the 5' RACE reads, yields one record per CDR3 protein. Counted here are hundreds of thousands of distinct CDR3 sequences, around 24% occurring once; the ten biggest clones make up 8.5% to 9.5%. These data are also associated with another study on T cells of mothers and their children.

The specimen sequenced was blood. These receptors were collected from a boy under 18 in good health.

The chain couples TRBV6-2 or TRBV6-3 to TRBJ2-3, with a possible D match to TRBD2 (6 bases). The CDR3 is 14 amino acids. Germline CDR1 MNHEY, CDR2 SVGEGT. V lost 4 bases and J lost 7, with 15 bases in between. The CDR3 region is CASSSGTAGNTQYF. The DNA of the CDR3 is TGTGCCAGCAGTTCAGGGACTGCGGGGAATACGCAGTATTTT.

The DNA for the CDR3 is TGTGCCACCGTGCCCGGGGGCCTGAACAATTCACCCCTCCACTTT. Protein sequence: CATVPGGLNNSPLHF. The chain uses TRBV10-3 and TRBJ1-6, with a weak D call TRBD1 (6 bases). V was trimmed by 10 bases and J by 7 bases, leaving 20 bases between them. CDR3 length: 15 residues. CDR1 and CDR2 from the germline V gene are ENHRY and SYGVKD.

Concerning this clonotype itself: The junction and the germline gene differ at one end; a read error may be behind it. This sequence joins TRBV3-1 and TRBJ2-2, with D uncertain. This CDR3 contains 15 residues. Germline V gene sequence: CDR1 LGHDT, CDR2 YNNKEL (reference sequence). CDR3 protein: CASRQATESNGELFF. As DNA, the CDR3 is TGTGCCAGCAGACAAGCCACCGAAAGCAACGGGGAGCTGTTTTTT.

This clonotype was recorded many times. The chain's CDR3 is CASSQWAGRTYEQYF. The CDR3, as DNA: TGCGCCAGCAGCCAATGGGCGGGCCGTACTTACGAGCAGTACTTC. The chain is built from TRBV4-3 and TRBJ2-7, with D possibly matching TRBD2 (5 bases). The CDR3 is 15 residues long. Germline V gene data show CDR1 as LGHNA and CDR2 as YSLEER. V dropped 2 bases and J dropped 4 bases, with 15 bases sitting between them.

The V and J genes are TRBV18 and TRBJ2-5; TRBD1 or TRBD2 may be the D gene (7 bases each). Trimming removed 3 bases from V and 5 bases from J, with 19 bases in between. The CDR3 sequence is 16 residues long. Per the germline V gene, CDR1 is KGHSH and CDR2 is LQKENI. This chain's CDR3 is CASSPRGGGPEETQYF. The CDR3 DNA sequence: TGTGCCAGCTCACCCCGGGGAGGGGGCCCAGAGGAGACCCAGTACTTC.

This clonotype showed up just a few times. The genes are TRBV2 and TRBJ2-1; D is ambiguous. Germline V gene lookup returns CDR1 SNHLY and CDR2 FYNNEI. The length of the CDR3 is 12 residues. With 6 bases removed from V and 12 bases from J, the gap between germline ends came to 15 bases. This CDR3 reads CASRSLPRRQFF. The CDR3, as DNA: TGTGCCAGCAGATCCCTACCTCGGAGGCAGTTCTTC. The full variable domain, rest sourced from reference TRBV2 and TRBJ2-1, is EPEVTQTPSHQVTQMGQEVILRCVPISNHLYFYWYRQILGQKVEFLVSFYNNEISEKSEIFDDQFSVERPDGSNFTLKIRSTKLEDSAMYFCASRSLPRRQFFGPGTRLTVL.

This clonotype was seen a handful of times. One junction end disagrees with the germline gene, perhaps due to a read error. The chain's CDR3 is CASSPGLVHEQYF. CDR3 DNA sequence: TGTGCTAGCAGCCCGGGACTAGTCCACGAGCAGTACTTC. V usage is TRBV7-7 and J usage is TRBJ2-5; 8 nucleotides line up with TRBD2. The J call may be faulty, since TRBJ2-7 better matches the DNA end. This CDR3 contains 13 residues. CDR1 is SSHAT, CDR2 FNYEAQ, per germline (reference sequence).

This clonotype was counted only a few times. CDR3 region: CASSAGTGTYSNQPQHF. The DNA of the CDR3 is TGTGCCAGCAGCGCCGGGACAGGAACTTATAGCAATCAGCCCCAGCATTTT. The chain is built from TRBV7-3 and TRBJ1-5, with TRBD1 matching 8 bases. Germline V gene sequence: CDR1 SGHTA, CDR2 FQGTGA. The CDR3 contains 17 residues. Germline trimming cut 5 bases from V and 0 bases from J; bases unmatched to any gene: 9.

The rearrangement uses TRBV6-5 and TRBJ2-7; the match to TRBD1 covers 10 bases. J lost 4 bases, V lost 2 bases, and 5 bases had no gene match. The germline V gene encodes CDR1 MNHEY and CDR2 SVGAGI. The CDR3 covers 15 residues. CDR3 residues: CASSYLTGGKYEQYF. In DNA form, the CDR3 reads TGTGCCAGCAGTTACCTGACAGGGGGCAAATACGAGCAGTACTTC.

This sequence joins TRBV6-5 and TRBJ2-2; 13 nucleotides agree with TRBD2. Germline V lookup: CDR1 MNHEY, CDR2 SVGAGI. The CDR3 has 17 amino acids. Trimming took 3 bases from V and 2 from J; bases not matched to a gene: 3. In DNA form, the CDR3 reads TGTGCCAGCAGTTATAGACTAGCGGGAGGAAACACCGGGGAGCTGTTTTTT. This gives the protein CASSYRLAGGNTGELFF.

This clonotype was counted between two and nine times. The chain carries TRBV5-1 and TRBJ1-1; no clear D. Trimming took 0 bases from V and 3 from J, leaving 9 bases between them. There are 14 residues in the CDR3. CDR1 is SGHRS, CDR2 YFSETQ, per germline. The CDR3 nucleotides read TGCGCCAGCAGCTTGGACCACCGGGACACTGAAGCTTTCTTT. As protein: CASSLDHRDTEAFF.

This clonotype was picked up a small number of times. This chain connects TRBV9 to TRBJ2-7, with 7 positions matching TRBD2. The ends lost 1 base at V and 1 base at J; junction bases unmatched: 5. This CDR3 is 15 amino acids long. CDR1 SGDLS and CDR2 YYNGEE come from the germline V gene. CDR3 in amino acids: CASSVSGGSSYEQYF. The CDR3 coding sequence is TGTGCCAGCAGCGTATCGGGCGGGAGTTCCTACGAGCAGTACTTC.

The CDR3 DNA reads TGTGCCAGCCACTTGACGGGACAGTCCTACGAGCAGTACTTC. Translating gives CASHLTGQSYEQYF. The chain links TRBV27 to TRBJ2-7; TRBD1 matches 7 bases. This CDR3 spans 14 amino acids. Per germline, CDR1 MNHEY and CDR2 SMNVEV (reference sequence). J gave up 1 base and V 8 bases, and 8 bases lay outside the gene matches.